The entry below describes one TCR beta chain. Its antigen is unknown. Lactation, pregnancy, other autoimmune disease or uncontrolled infection excluded patients. The sample originates from a study of T cells in Graves' hyperthyroidism and ophthalmopathy. Amplification yielded TCR beta CDR3 regions, with RNA transcripts as the source. The HTBI primer set drove a first-round RT-PCR of the TCR CDR3. MiXCR was run by TCRdb on the multiplex PCR reads, yielding one entry per CDR3 protein. This table has 300,000 to 450,000 distinct CDR3 sequences, about 14% appearing once. The CDR3 extends over 14 amino acids. CDR1 MNHNS and CDR2 SASEGT come from the germline V gene. Trimming took 9 bases from V and 10 from J; bases not matched to a gene: 10. General study results and limits: It was a median 6.5 months before onset that the model predicted ophthalmopathy.

The source material was blood. The TCR sequence derives from a woman aged 25 to 39 with Graves' ophthalmopathy. The chain employs TRBV6-1 and TRBJ1-6; 9 nucleotides agree with TRBD1. CDR3 sequence: CASNPGQGESPLHF. CDR3 DNA sequence: TGTGCCAGTAATCCGGGACAGGGTGAATCACCCCTCCACTTT.